Shown below are 2 T cell receptor beta chains from a single sample sequenced in a study of shared clonotypes between healthy human individuals. Repertoires were generated with immunoSEQ multiplex PCR, while TCRdb's copy carries only in-frame clones and drops some. The sample records around 500,000 clones, approximately 82% being singletons. Sequencing used PBMCs. All receptors come from a middle-aged woman in good health. Some clones in this sample may be carry-over from other donors' samples.

The rearrangement links TRBV5-1 to TRBJ2-1; D uncertain. CDR1 is SGHRS, CDR2 YFSETQ, per germline. This CDR3 is 11 amino acids long. Trimming removed 5 bases from V and 9 bases from J, with 9 bases in between. DNA of the CDR3: TGCGCCAGCAGTGCGTCGGTTGAGCAGTTCTTC. This codes for CASSASVEQFF.

In DNA form, the CDR3 reads TGTGCCTGGAGTGGCGGGGTTGGGAACACTGAAGCTTTCTTT. This codes for CAWSGGVGNTEAFF. The chain couples TRBV30 to TRBJ1-1; D remains ambiguous. This CDR3 comprises 14 residues. Per germline, CDR1 GTSNPN and CDR2 SVGIG (reference sequence). V lost 1 base and J 1 base, leaving 10 bases between the germline ends.